The present entry profiles one T cell receptor (beta chain) with its context. The antigen remains undetermined. Repertoires were generated with immunoSEQ multiplex PCR, while TCRdb's copy carries only in-frame clones and drops some. Of some 140,000 clones listed, 80% to 95% are singletons. These data are taken from a study of T cell responses to AZD1222 COVID-19 vaccine. For the study at large: It was second doses at about 4 or about 12 weeks that were pooled. General study points: Seropositive AZD1222 recipients at baseline numbered only 6 or 7. Spike-spanning, vaccine-associated CD4 TCRs were dominant at 160-218 and 743-854.

The V gene's germline CDR1 is LNHDA and CDR2 SQIVND (reference sequence). V lost 3 bases and J lost 3; bases outside the gene matches: 6. The CDR3 is 16 residues long. The specimen comprised peripheral blood, sampled on day 0 of AZD1222 vaccination. This TCR derives from an adult in good health. This chain connects TRBV19 to TRBJ2-3; 10 bases align to TRBD2. In DNA form, the CDR3 reads TGTGCCAGTAGTATGGTTAGCGGGGGGTTTACAGATACGCAGTATTTT. It encodes CASSMVSGGFTDTQYF.